A selection of T cell receptor beta chains follows, all from one sample in a study of shared clonotypes between healthy human individuals. TCRdb keeps only in-frame clones here, not all; method: immunoSEQ multiplex PCR. The sample lists roughly 2.1 million clones; under 95% were seen once. Source material: naive CD8+ T cells from PBMCs. The receptors here all came from a man younger than 35 in good health. Some clones in this sample may be carry-over from other donors' samples. The CDR3 runs from the conserved cysteine through the conserved F or W. The order of the fields is clone size, D gene, V gene, J gene, CDR3 DNA, CDR3 protein. A D gene is named only where the DNA matches it firmly. The listing skips clone size in some rows; elsewhere it reads once, few, many or a size class.

>-|TRBD2|TRBV27|TRBJ2-7
TGTGCCAGCAGATGGGGGGGACTAGCGGGAACATTCTACGAGCAGTACTTC
CASRWGGLAGTFYEQYF
>-|TRBD2|TRBV25-1|TRBJ2-3
TGTGCCAGCAGTGAATCCCCGTCGGGCGGGAGGGCACGGAATACGCAGTATTTT
CASSESPSGGRARNTQYF
>-|TRBD2|TRBV28|TRBJ2-1
TGTGCCAGCAGTCTCTCGAGAGGACTAGCGGGAAACTCCTACAATGAGCAGTTCTTC
CASSLSRGLAGNSYNEQFF
>-|-|TRBV6-4|TRBJ2-7
TGTGCCAGCAGTGACATGGCGGGCGAGCAGTACTTC
CASSDMAGEQYF
>-|TRBD1|TRBV27|TRBJ2-5
TGTGCCAGCAGTGTCCGGGACAGGGAAGAGACCCAGTACTTC
CASSVRDREETQYF
>-|TRBD2|TRBV13|TRBJ2-7
TGTGCCAGCAGCTTCTGGACTAGCGGGTTCTCCTACGAGCAGTACTTC
CASSFWTSGFSYEQYF
>once|-|TRBV5-8|TRBJ1-4
TGTGCCAGCAGCCAGGGGACCGAGGCAACTAATGAAAAACTGTTTTTT
CASSQGTEATNEKLFF
>-|-|TRBV9|TRBJ1-4
TGTGCCAGCAGCGTTGGAACCGCATTCCAGGAAAAACTGTTTTTT
CASSVGTAFQEKLFF
>once|-|TRBV12-5|TRBJ2-3
TGTGCTAGTGGTTTGGCCGAGTATACGCAGTATTTT
CASGLAEYTQYF
>-|TRBD1|TRBV19|TRBJ1-5
TGTGCCAGTAGTTCAACAGGGGGCGGCAATCAGCCCCAGCATTTT
CASSSTGGGNQPQHF
>-|TRBD1|TRBV19|TRBJ2-7
TGTGCCAGTAGTATTTTCGGACAGGGTCTCTACGAGCAGTACTTC
CASSIFGQGLYEQYF
>-|-|TRBV13|TRBJ2-7
TGTGCCAGCAGCTTAGGGTCCGGGTTCGAGCAGTACTTC
CASSLGSGFEQYF
>-|TRBD1|TRBV6-1|TRBJ1-2
TGTGCCAGCAGTGAATACAGGGGCGGCTATGGCTACACCTTC
CASSEYRGGYGYTF
>-|-|TRBV27|TRBJ1-1
TGTGCCAGCAGTCTAATTTCGTGGGATATGAACACTGAAGCTTTCTTT
CASSLISWDMNTEAFF
>-|TRBD1|TRBV5-5|TRBJ1-4
TGTGCCAGCAGCTTCGGCAGGGGGTCTGAAAAACTGTTTTTT
CASSFGRGSEKLFF
>-|-|TRBV14|TRBJ2-7
TGTGCCAGCAGAAAAGACGGCTACTACGAGCAGTACTTC
CASRKDGYYEQYF
>-|-|TRBV11-2|TRBJ2-1
TGTGCCAGCAGCTTAGGCAGCGAGCAGTTCTTC
CASSLGSEQFF
>-|-|TRBV27|TRBJ2-7
TGTGCCAGCGCGGGACAGAGATCCTACGAGCAGTACTTC
CASAGQRSYEQYF
>-|TRBD2|TRBV11-2|TRBJ2-2
TGTGCCAGCAGCCTGGGACTAGCTACCGGGGAGCTGTTTTTT
CASSLGLATGELFF
>once|-|TRBV5-1|TRBJ1-1
TGCGCCAGCAGCCTAGGACGGGGGATGAACACTGAAGCTTTCTTT
CASSLGRGMNTEAFF
>-|-|TRBV7-9|TRBJ1-4
TGTGCCAGCAGCAACATGACCGGGACTCTGTTTTTT
CASSNMTGTLFF
>-|TRBD2|TRBV19|TRBJ2-3
TGTGCCAGTAGTAGAGGGACTAGCGGGTGGGGCACAGATACGCAGTATTTT
CASSRGTSGWGTDTQYF
>-|-|TRBV27|TRBJ2-5
TGTGCCAGCAGCTTGACTAGTTATGAGACCCAGTACTTC
CASSLTSYETQYF
>-|-|TRBV7-9|TRBJ1-1
TGTGCCAGCAGCCATGGCCCAACCACTGAAGCTTTCTTT
CASSHGPTTEAFF
>-|-|TRBV28|TRBJ1-1
TGTGCCAGCAGCGGGGGGTTAATTGGCCCCATGAACACTGAAGCTTTCTTT
CASSGGLIGPMNTEAFF
>-|TRBD1|TRBV10-2|TRBJ1-5
TGCGCCAGCAGTGAACCGACAGGGGCTAATCAGCCCCAGCATTTT
CASSEPTGANQPQHF
>-|-|TRBV7-9|TRBJ2-7
TGTGCCAGCAGCAATAGCGGAGCTAGCTACGAGCAGTACTTC
CASSNSGASYEQYF
>once|-|TRBV9|TRBJ2-4
TGTGCCAGCAGCTCAACGGGTGGTAGCTGGGGGAACATTCAGTACTTC
CASSSTGGSWGNIQYF
>-|-|TRBV11-3|TRBJ2-3
TGTGCCAGCAGCTCGAGCCCCATTGGGGGAGCCACCGACGCAGATACGCAGTATTTT
CASSSSPIGGATDADTQYF
>-|TRBD2|TRBV7-8|TRBJ2-7
TGTGCCAGCAGGAATGGACTAGCGGGAGGGCCGGGATACGAGCAGTACTTC
CASRNGLAGGPGYEQYF
>-|TRBD1|TRBV7-2|TRBJ2-3
TGTGCCAGCAGCTTAGGGGACAGGACAGATACGCAGTATTTT
CASSLGDRTDTQYF
>once|-|TRBV2|TRBJ2-5
TGTGCCAGCAGTGAAGGACCCCTTGGGCTATCCGGGACCCAGTACTTC
CASSEGPLGLSGTQYF
>-|-|TRBV4-3|TRBJ2-7
TGCGCCAGCAGCCAAGATGTCGGCGTTCAGTCATTGGGAGAGCAGTACTTC
CASSQDVGVQSLGEQYF
>-|TRBD1|TRBV4-3|TRBJ2-3
TGCGCCAGCAGCCCGGGACAGGGCCCAGATACGCAGTATTTT
CASSPGQGPDTQYF
>-|-|TRBV28|TRBJ2-3
-
CASSFLAGGTDTQYF
>-|TRBD1|TRBV27|TRBJ1-2
TGTGCCAGCAGACGAACCTATCCGGGACAGGCATTAAATGGCTACACCTTC
CASRRTYPGQALNGYTF
>-|-|TRBV15|TRBJ1-5
TGTGCCACCAGCAGGCAGGGGTATGATCAGCCCCAGCATTTT
CATSRQGYDQPQHF
>-|-|TRBV7-2|TRBJ2-3
TGTGCCAGCAGCCGCCCTCGGACTAGCACAGATACGCAGTATTTT
CASSRPRTSTDTQYF
>-|TRBD2|TRBV19|TRBJ2-1
TGTGCCAGTAGTATCCCTACCCTAGCGGGATACAGCAATGAGCAGTTCTTC
CASSIPTLAGYSNEQFF
>-|-|TRBV5-6|TRBJ2-7
TGTGCCAGCAGCCCGCAAAACCTCCACGAGCAGTACTTC
CASSPQNLHEQYF
>-|-|TRBV27|TRBJ2-7
TGTGCCAGCAGTACTCACAGGGATTTAGGCGAGCAGTACTTC
CASSTHRDLGEQYF
>-|-|TRBV6-6|TRBJ2-5
TGTGCCAGCAGTTACTCGATAACAGTTCAAGAGACCCAGTACTTC
CASSYSITVQETQYF
>-|TRBD2|TRBV7-6|TRBJ2-1
TGTGCCAGCGGAGCGGGGATCTCCTACAATGAGCAGTTCTTC
CASGAGISYNEQFF
>-|TRBD1|TRBV7-3|TRBJ2-7
TGTGCCAGCAGCACAGGGGTAGGGCACACCTACGAGCAGTACTTC
CASSTGVGHTYEQYF
>-|-|TRBV27|TRBJ1-1
TGTGCCAGCAGTTCAACATGGCATTCGGGCACTGAAGCTTTCTTT
CASSSTWHSGTEAFF